This T cell receptor (beta chain) was obtained from a study of cytomegalovirus exposure and HLA in healthy donors (dated by TCRdb to about 2017). Concerning the study at large: An earlier analysis of several hundred of the donors reported 250 to 300 Gb of sequence data and around 100 million unique TCR beta sequences obtained from about 170 million T cells. The later analysis used no new phenotypic data to find candidate immune exposures, relying instead on TCR beta sequences and their occurrence across donors. Across about 370 genotyped donors of the cohort, an average of approximately 240,000 unique TCR beta nucleotide sequences per donor were sequenced, and roughly 18% of those sequences were non-productive. The number of donors typed differed by locus, with about 629-630 for A, B, C, DRB1 and DQB1, around 520 for DQA1, 600 to 610 for DPA1, and 400 to 490 for DPB1. In addition to the first cohort of around 670 subjects, a separate validation cohort of approximately 110 different subjects was used. Genome-wide SNP genotypes for about 65% of the 666 donors were used in a later genetic analysis, which treated that subset as a discovery cohort. The study aimed to test whether cataloging public T cell receptors could reveal signatures of past pathogen exposure. Four to six DR-DQ haplotypes were handled as single units for association and clustering, since linkage in the cohort was strong. Both class I and class II loci were covered by HLA typing, at four-digit resolution. To decide whether each TCR beta V gene segment behaved as functional or pseudogenic, an earlier analysis of some 600 of the donors relied on high-throughput TCR beta sequencing. All discovery cohort repertoires had been generated on a single sequencing platform. The study profiled the T cell repertoires of 550 to 700 subjects by immunosequencing and related them to cytomegalovirus serostatus. Alongside the repertoire data, information on donor age, sex, ethnicity and CMV serostatus was compiled. To predict cytomegalovirus infection status, the study combined high-throughput TCR immunosequencing, statistical association of individual TCRs with disease status, and machine learning. Of the roughly 400 genotyped donors, 65% to 90% were placed in the genetic ancestry cluster associated with self-reported Caucasian donors. A later analysis re-analyzed previously published TCR beta repertoires from 650 to 800 donors and added high-resolution HLA genotyping to study TCR occurrence patterns. An early release covering more than 500 HLA-typed donors comprised roughly 300 gigabases of sequencing data and approximately 85 million unique TCR sequences.

The cohort was made up of about 670 healthy bone marrow donors. All cohort members were sampled while nominally healthy, although unrecorded immune exposures were likely present. The donor tested CMV seronegative, placing the donor among the approximately 400 seronegative members of the cohort. A peripheral blood sample was collected from each donor, and TCR beta sequencing was performed on peripheral blood mononuclear cells. The Qiagen DNeasy Blood Extraction Kit was used to extract genomic DNA from the blood cell samples. Broad study findings and their caveats: Correlated functional status among segregating V segments might be attributable to linkage disequilibrium, but an unknown experimental factor could not be ruled out. According to a later analysis, parvovirus B19, influenza, CMV and Epstein-Barr virus appeared linked to several top co-occurrence clusters. Only TCR beta chains were sequenced in this cohort, and the absence of alpha or paired-chain data limited detectable features. A few of the identified cytomegalovirus-associated TCR beta chains were confirmed in vitro to be specific for cytomegalovirus antigens. The authors suggested that the approach could potentially be extended to other disease states and immunological phenotypes. A further reported finding was that TCR beta sequences accurately predicted the HLA-A and HLA-B alleles for most subjects in the first cohort. In a later analysis, most CMV-associated TCR beta chains were found to appear HLA-restricted, with HLA associations seemingly driven largely by CMV exposure. For the cohort, immune exposure information was limited to CMV serostatus. Compared with the roughly 670-donor mean, donors in an Asian-associated ancestry cluster had fewer N-insertions in productive TCRs, according to a later genetic analysis. The study listed around 160 TCR beta chains as associated with cytomegalovirus. In both the original and validation cohorts, the classifier was reported to diagnose cytomegalovirus status with high specificity and sensitivity. The earlier analysis of approximately 590 of the donors excluded fewer than 20 rarely observed V segments, including chromosome 9 orphons, because counts were too low. According to a later analysis, TCR association rates differed among HLA loci, with DRB1 alleles showing the most associated TCRs and HLA-C alleles showing the fewest. When HLA alleles, especially DR and DQ, strongly co-occurred, TCR associations were difficult to assign to individual alleles. A group of highly shared sequence variants was considered likely to be a technical artifact of the sequencing pipeline. In an earlier analysis of fewer than 750 of the donors, most TCR beta V segments were observed in productive rearrangements about 90% or about 30% of the time, broadly matching IMGT annotations. A later analysis associated 15,000 or so TCR beta sequences with specific HLA alleles at a false discovery rate of 0.05. Across donors, most TCR sequences were observed very rarely, whereas some public TCRs were present in many individuals. Compared with equally common non-associated chains, HLA-associated TCR beta chains in a later analysis were more clonally expanded and had lower generation probabilities. Because HLA typing was missing for some donors at each locus, association tests included only the typed subset. A later genetic analysis associated a missense DCLRE1C variant with V-gene and J-gene trimming of TCR beta chains, and an independent cohort replicated the association. Roughly uniform sequencing depth across donors was assumed in presence/absence analyses, although this assumption may not hold.

Library generation was performed with the immunoSEQ multiplex PCR assay. A mixture of 60 forward primers for TCR Vbeta segments and 13 reverse primers for TCR Jbeta segments was used in the multiplex PCR. Amplification of the CDR3 region of rearranged TCR beta genes was performed with a multiplex PCR assay on genomic DNA. On the Illumina HiSeq System, the amplified TCR beta libraries were sequenced as 87-base-pair reads. The paper's processing steps were these. Across the 700 or so repertoires, a later analysis counted tens of millions of unique TCR beta chains, around 10 million of which were shared by at least two donors. To remove PCR and sequencing errors, raw reads were error-corrected and collapsed into unique sequences using a nearest-neighbor algorithm that merged closely related sequences. To assign V, D and J gene segments, CDR3 sequences were aligned to IMGT reference sequences. For a sequence to be retained, a match of at least six nucleotides to both a V gene segment and a J gene segment was required. Rearrangements were classified as productive when the CDR3 lacked stop codons and remained in frame with V and J, and all other rearrangements were classified as non-productive. Following IMGT convention, CDR3 was defined as the stretch from the second conserved V-encoded cysteine to the conserved J-encoded phenylalanine. Sequences without an unambiguous match to a single V gene segment were excluded from the earlier analysis of about 640 of the donors. In an earlier analysis of several hundred of the donors, V segments were called functional above 56.7% productive rearrangements and were called segregating when the between-donor standard deviation exceeded 5%. A statistical classification framework was built for diagnosing cytomegalovirus status from the catalog of TCR beta chain sequences. A later analysis assigned V and J genes by comparing TCR nucleotide sequences with IMGT/GENE-DB human TR gene sequences. In a later analysis, CDR3 sequences and most-parsimonious VDJ recombination scenarios were assigned using the TCRdist pipeline. In a later analysis, each TCR beta chain was defined by its CDR3 amino acid sequence together with its V-gene family, and reads without a unique V-gene family were excluded. To address suspected cross-contamination and a sequencing artifact, a later analysis removed a few hundred highly shared, low-generation-probability nucleotide sequences. In a later analysis, a clonal expansion index was calculated for each public chain from normalized within-repertoire ranks of inferred template counts. In a later analysis, generation probabilities were computed with a VDJ recombination model fitted to out-of-frame rearrangements, and the resulting probabilities were checked against IGoR. In a later analysis, TCR-TCR, TCR-HLA and TCR-CMV co-occurrence was scored with hypergeometric tests, and a repertoire-size bias correction was applied to TCR pairs. To estimate false discovery rates, a later analysis permuted the HLA or CMV assignments 20 times. In a later analysis, co-occurring TCRs were grouped using DBSCAN, and TCRdist sequence similarity was added for clustering within HLA-allele-positive subsets. Repertoires with fewer than 30,000 or more than 120,000 public chains were left out of co-occurrence clustering, as were five repertoires with anomalous nucleotide sharing. In its TCRdb copy, this immuneACCESS table keeps in-frame sequences only and misses some clones. Where compared with another copy, unresolved V genes explain less than half of these, and the others have no known cause. V, J and clone size are those of that table, while D and trimming were read from the DNA. This sample lists about 140,000 clones; 75% were detected once. The ten largest clonotypes hold around 3.4% of the sample.

Notes on this clone: This clone's antigen is unknown. Per-base quality was not reported, and no clone a single base away is much larger than it.

Sequences were obtained from PBMCs. The receptor's source is a man in his forties in good health and CMV-seronegative.

The nucleotide sequence is TGTGCCAGCAGCTTAGAACCTAGCGGGGGGACCACCGGGGAGCTGTTTTTT. It codes for CASSLEPSGGTTGELFF. Rearrangement joined TRBV7-9 to TRBJ2-2; the junction holds 11 bases that match TRBD2. From the cysteine up to the phenylalanine, the CDR3 has a length of 17 residues. Kept here is only the CDR3 DNA, which spans 51 bases and is read in frame from base 1. The germline V gene (reference sequence) yields SEHNR for CDR1 and FQNEAQ for CDR2. V has 1 base trimmed and J has 4 bases trimmed; junction bases matching no gene number 5.